This T cell receptor beta chain was sequenced in a study of OX40 agonist ivuxolimab in advanced cancers. Turning to the study itself: Dose-escalation patients had hepatocellular carcinoma, melanoma, renal cell or head and neck cancer. Among those enrolled, mean age was about 60 years (range about 20 to 79) and about 79% were male. Participants could have had prior anti-PD-1, anti-PD-L1 or anti-CTLA-4 therapy, and 40% had some. Study-wide results and caveats: There were also nonresponders showing low normalized T-cell clonal expansion.

The CDR3 is made up of 16 amino acids. The V and J ends lost 5 bases and 5 bases, in that order; junction bases with no gene match: 7. The germline V gene encodes CDR1 LNHDA and CDR2 SQIVND (reference sequence). Sequenced by immunoSEQ multiplex PCR; TCRdb stores in-frame clones only, minus some. The data hold 60,000 to 75,000 clones, with 84% observed a single time. With respect to this clone: Its antigen is still unknown.

V gene TRBV19 combines with J gene TRBJ2-2, with TRBD2 matching over 11 bases. The TCR was taken from an adult with an advanced solid tumor such as melanoma, head and neck, liver or kidney cancer. The material sequenced was CD4+ or CD8+ T cells sorted from blood, taken in a trial of the OX40 agonist ivuxolimab. The CDR3 DNA reads as TGTGCCAGTAGTTCTCGGACTAGCGGGTATACCGGGGAGCTGTTTTTT. This translates into CASSSRTSGYTGELFF. The complete variable domain, with remaining parts taken from reference TRBV19 and TRBJ2-2, reads DGGITQSPKYLFRKEGQNVTLSCEQNLNHDAMYWYRQDPGQGLRLIYYSQIVNDFQKGDIAEGYSVSREKKESFPLTVTSAQKNPTAFYLCASSSRTSGYTGELFFGEGSRLTVL.